A single TCR beta chain is shown here with its context. The antigen it recognizes is unknown. No per-base quality is available; no much larger clone lies one base away. This sample was included in a study of blood T cell repertoires in COVID-19 (dated by TCRdb to about 2020). In terms of the full investigation: Samples covering the acute and convalescent phases of COVID-19 were provided by collaborators in the United States, Italy and Spain. The prospective study material was composed of cDNA or gDNA derived from T cells, B-cell-depleted T cells, or PBMCs. Subjects who had been exposed to COVID-19, were actively infected with it, or had recovered from it provided the deeply sampled blood TCRbeta repertoires that made up the dataset. The repertoires were released in a freely available public database intended as a resource for research on the immune response to SARS-CoV-2. Samples came from the ongoing ImmuneRACE study (first 160 participants) plus 1,254 subjects from 6 global collaborators. Nearly every sample came with metadata listing a de-identified subject ID, COVID-19 status, age in years and sex. Where available, HLA class I and class II types were taken from metadata supplied by the sample provider and were not determined by assay-based typing. What the study reported, not specific to this receptor: The amount of clinical and demographic metadata varied by source and participant and was provided uncurated.

The immunoSEQ Assay, a bias-controlled multiplex PCR, was used to amplify TCRbeta CDR3 regions from genomic DNA. Per the source publication's procedure: Nucleated cell counts per sample were estimated from amplification of reference gene primers within the assay. To quantify the absolute abundance of each unique TCRbeta CDR3 rearrangement, sequence reads were collapsed and filtered. For each sample, productive Simpson clonality was calculated as the square root of Simpson's diversity index over productive rearrangements. This is the immuneACCESS table as TCRdb keeps it, with only in-frame sequences that have V and J called. A part of the clones is gone; compared with another copy, unresolved V genes explain less than half, and the rest is unexplained. The V and J calls and clone size are taken from that table; D and trimming were inferred from the DNA. Present in this sample are 200,000 to 300,000 clones, approximately 90% of which were seen just once. The ten largest clones represent 0.9% to 1% of the sample.

Another Seattle source contributed samples from volunteer blood donors who had recovered from COVID-19. Each collaborating institution followed its own protocols to collect whole blood in K2EDTA tubes. For TCRbeta analysis, collaborator samples were shipped as frozen whole blood, as isolated PBMCs, or as DNA extracted from either sample type. The sample comprised peripheral blood. This TCR derives from a woman in her thirties or forties who had recovered from COVID-19.

The sequenced DNA: TGTGCCAGCAGTCTAGGGACAGCGAACACTGAAGCTTTCTTT. The encoded protein is CASSLGTANTEAFF. This chain joins TRBV27 to TRBJ1-1, with 7 bases aligning to TRBD1. The CDR3 covers 14 residues, taking in both the cysteine and the phenylalanine. Only the CDR3 DNA is retained, 42 bases long and in frame from the first base. The germline V end is reduced by 5 bases and the J end by 1 base; junction bases left unmatched: 4. Sequences MNHEY (CDR1) and SMNVEV (CDR2) are obtained from the germline V gene (reference sequence).